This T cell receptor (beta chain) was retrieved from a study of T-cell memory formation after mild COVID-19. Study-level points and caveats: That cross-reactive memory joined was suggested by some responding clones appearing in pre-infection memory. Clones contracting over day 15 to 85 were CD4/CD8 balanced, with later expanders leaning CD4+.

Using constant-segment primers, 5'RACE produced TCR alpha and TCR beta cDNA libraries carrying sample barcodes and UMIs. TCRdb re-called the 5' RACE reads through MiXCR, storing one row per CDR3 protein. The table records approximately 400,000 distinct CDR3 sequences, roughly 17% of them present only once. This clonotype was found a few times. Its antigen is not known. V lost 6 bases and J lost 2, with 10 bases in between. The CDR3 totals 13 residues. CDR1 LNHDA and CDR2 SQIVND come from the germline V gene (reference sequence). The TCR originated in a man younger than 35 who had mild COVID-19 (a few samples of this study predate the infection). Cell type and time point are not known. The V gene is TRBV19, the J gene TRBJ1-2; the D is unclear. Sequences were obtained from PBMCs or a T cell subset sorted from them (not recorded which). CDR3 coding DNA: TGTGCCAGTAGAGTCGATTTGAACTATGGCTACACCTTC. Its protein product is CASRVDLNYGYTF. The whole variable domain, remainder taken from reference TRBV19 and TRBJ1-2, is DGGITQSPKYLFRKEGQNVTLSCEQNLNHDAMYWYRQDPGQGLRLIYYSQIVNDFQKGDIAEGYSVSREKKESFPLTVTSAQKNPTAFYLCASRVDLNYGYTFGSGTRLTVV.